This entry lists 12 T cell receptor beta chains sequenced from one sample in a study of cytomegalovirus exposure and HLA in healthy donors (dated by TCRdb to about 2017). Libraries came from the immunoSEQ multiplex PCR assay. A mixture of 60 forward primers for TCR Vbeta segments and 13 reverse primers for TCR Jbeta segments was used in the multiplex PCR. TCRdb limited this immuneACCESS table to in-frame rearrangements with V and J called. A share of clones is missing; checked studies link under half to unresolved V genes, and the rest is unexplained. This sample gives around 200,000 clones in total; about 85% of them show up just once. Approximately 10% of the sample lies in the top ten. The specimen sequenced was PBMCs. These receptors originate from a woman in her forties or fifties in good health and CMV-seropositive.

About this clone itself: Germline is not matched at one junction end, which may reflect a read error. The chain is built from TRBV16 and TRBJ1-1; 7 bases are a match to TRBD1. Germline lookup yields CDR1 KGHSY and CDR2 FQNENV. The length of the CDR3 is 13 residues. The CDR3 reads CASSGQALTEEVF. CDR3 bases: TGTGCCAGCAGCGGACAGGCGCTCACCGAAGAGGTCTTT.

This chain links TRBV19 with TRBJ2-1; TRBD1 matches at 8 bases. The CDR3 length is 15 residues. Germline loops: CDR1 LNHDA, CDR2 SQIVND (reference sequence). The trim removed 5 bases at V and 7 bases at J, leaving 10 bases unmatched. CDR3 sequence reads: CASSSLRDRLNEQFF. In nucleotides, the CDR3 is TGTGCCAGTAGTTCACTCCGGGACAGGTTGAATGAGCAGTTCTTC.

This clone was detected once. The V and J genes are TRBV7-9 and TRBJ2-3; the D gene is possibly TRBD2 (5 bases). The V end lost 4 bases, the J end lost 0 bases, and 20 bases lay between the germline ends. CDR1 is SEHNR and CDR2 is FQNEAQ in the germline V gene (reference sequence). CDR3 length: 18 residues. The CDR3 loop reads CASSYSPSRDLSTDTQYF. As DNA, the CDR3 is TGTGCCAGCAGCTATTCACCCTCGAGGGATCTTAGCACAGATACGCAGTATTTT.

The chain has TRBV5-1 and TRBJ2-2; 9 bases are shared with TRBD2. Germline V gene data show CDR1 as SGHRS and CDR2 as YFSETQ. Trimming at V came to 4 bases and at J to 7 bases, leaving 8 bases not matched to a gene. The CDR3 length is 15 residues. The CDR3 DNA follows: TGCGCCAGCAGCATAGCGGGGGACTCGGTCGGGGAGCTGTTTTTT. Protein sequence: CASSIAGDSVGELFF. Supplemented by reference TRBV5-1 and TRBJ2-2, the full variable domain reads KAGVTQTPRYLIKTRGQQVTLSCSPISGHRSVSWYQQTPGQGLQFLFEYFSETQRNKGNFPGRFSGRQFSNSRSEMNVSTLELGDSALYLCASSIAGDSVGELFFGEGSRLTVL.

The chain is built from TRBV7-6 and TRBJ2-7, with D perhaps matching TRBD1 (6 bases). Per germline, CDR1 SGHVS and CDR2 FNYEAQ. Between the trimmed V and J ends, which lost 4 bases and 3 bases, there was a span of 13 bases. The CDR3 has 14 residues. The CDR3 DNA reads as TGTGCCAGCAGCTATGACAGGTCGGGCTACGAGCAGTACTTC. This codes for CASSYDRSGYEQYF.

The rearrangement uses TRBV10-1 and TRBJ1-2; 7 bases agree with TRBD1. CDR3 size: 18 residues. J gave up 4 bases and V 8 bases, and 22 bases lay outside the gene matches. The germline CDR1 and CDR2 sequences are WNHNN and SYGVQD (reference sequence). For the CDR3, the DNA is TGCGCCAGCGGGTCATCCGGGACAGCCAGTAGGGGATTCTATGGCTACACCTTC. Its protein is CASGSSGTASRGFYGYTF.

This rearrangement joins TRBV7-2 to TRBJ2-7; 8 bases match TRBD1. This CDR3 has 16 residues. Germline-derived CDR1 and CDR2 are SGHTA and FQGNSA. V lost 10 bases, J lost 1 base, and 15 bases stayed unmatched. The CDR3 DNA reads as TGTGCCAACAGTCGGGATCGGACAGGGCGATCCTACGAGCAGTACTTC. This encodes CANSRDRTGRSYEQYF.

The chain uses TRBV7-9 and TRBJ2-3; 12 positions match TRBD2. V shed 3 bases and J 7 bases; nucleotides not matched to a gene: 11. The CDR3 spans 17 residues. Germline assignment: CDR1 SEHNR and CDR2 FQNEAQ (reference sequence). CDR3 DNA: TGTGCCAGCAGCTTCCCCCTAGCGGGGGGGCCGGGAAATACGCAGTATTTT. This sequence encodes CASSFPLAGGPGNTQYF. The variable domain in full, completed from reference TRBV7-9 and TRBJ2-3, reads DTGVSQNPRHKITKRGQNVTFRCDPISEHNRLYWYRQTLGQGPEFLTYFQNEAQLEKSRLLSDRFSAERPKGSFSTLEIQRTEQGDSAMYLCASSFPLAGGPGNTQYFGPGTRLTVL.

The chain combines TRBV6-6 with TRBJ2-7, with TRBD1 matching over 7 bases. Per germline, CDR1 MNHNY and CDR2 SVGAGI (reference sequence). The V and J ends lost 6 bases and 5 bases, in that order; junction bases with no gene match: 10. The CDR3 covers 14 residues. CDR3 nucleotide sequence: TGTGCCAGCAGACCTACAGGGGACCTACACGAGCAGTACTTC. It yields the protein CASRPTGDLHEQYF.

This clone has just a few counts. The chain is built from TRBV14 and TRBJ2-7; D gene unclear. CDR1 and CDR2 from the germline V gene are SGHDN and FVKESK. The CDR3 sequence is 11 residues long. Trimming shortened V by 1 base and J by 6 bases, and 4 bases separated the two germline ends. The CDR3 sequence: CASSQVREQYF. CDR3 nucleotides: TGTGCCAGCAGCCAAGTCCGCGAGCAGTACTTC.

The CDR3 bases are TGTGCCAGCAGCTCATCTAGCGGGGGGTTTTCCAATGAGCAGTTCTTC. Translating it yields CASSSSSGGFSNEQFF. The chain joins TRBV7-2 to TRBJ2-1; 11 positions agree with TRBD2. The V and J ends lost 4 bases and 6 bases, in that order; junction bases with no gene match: 8. Germline V gene sequence: CDR1 SGHTA, CDR2 FQGNSA. CDR3 length: 16 amino acids. Full variable domain (missing parts from reference TRBV7-2 and TRBJ2-1): GAGVSQSPSNKVTEKGKDVELRCDPISGHTALYWYRQSLGQGLEFLIYFQGNSAPDKSGLPSDRFSAERTGGSVSTLTIQRTQQEDSAVYLCASSSSSGGFSNEQFFGPGTRLTVL.

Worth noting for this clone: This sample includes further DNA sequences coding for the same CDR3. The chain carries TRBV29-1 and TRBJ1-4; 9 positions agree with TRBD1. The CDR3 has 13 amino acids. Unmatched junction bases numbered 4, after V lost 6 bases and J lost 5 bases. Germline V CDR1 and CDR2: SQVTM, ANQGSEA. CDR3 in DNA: TGCAGCGTAGCCGGGACAGGGAATGAAAAACTGTTTTTT. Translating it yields CSVAGTGNEKLFF. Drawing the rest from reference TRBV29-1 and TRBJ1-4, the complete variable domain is SAVISQKPSRDICQRGTSLTIQCQVDSQVTMMFWYRQQPGQSLTLIATANQGSEATYESGFVIDKFPISRPNLTFSTLTVSNMSPEDSSIYLCSVAGTGNEKLFFGSGTQLSVL.